The 25 T cell receptor beta chains reported below all come from one sample, sequenced in a study of shared clonotypes between healthy human individuals. TCRdb keeps only in-frame clones here, not all; method: immunoSEQ multiplex PCR. The sample holds roughly 850,000 clones; approximately 96% are singletons and the top ten take around 0.21%. Positive CCR7 selection of CD45RO-negative cells yielded the naive CD8 cells, and terminally differentiated effector memory CD45RA+ cells were excluded. Sample: naive CD8+ T cells sorted from blood. The receptors originated from a man aged 25 to 45 in good health.

This clone has a single count. The chain carries TRBV28 and TRBJ1-5; no reliable D call. This CDR3 is 16 amino acids long. Deletions cut 6 bases from V and 2 bases from J, with 17 bases between. Germline CDR1 MDHEN, CDR2 SYDVKM. The CDR3 region has the DNA TGTGCCAGCAGCCAAGTCACAGCGTGGGGCAATCAGCCCCAGCATTTT. It encodes CASSQVTAWGNQPQHF.

Regarding this clone: Other DNA sequences in this sample translate to the same CDR3. This chain links TRBV14 with TRBJ2-7; no reliable D call. The V end was cut by 1 base, the J end by 4 bases, with 8 bases between. This CDR3 contains 13 residues. Germline CDR1 reads SGHDN; CDR2 reads FVKESK. The CDR3 here is CASSQGRGYEQYF. The DNA of the CDR3 is TGTGCCAGCAGCCAAGGACGTGGGTACGAGCAGTACTTC.

The V and J genes are TRBV29-1 and TRBJ1-1; D not resolved. Germline-derived CDR1 and CDR2 are SQVTM and ANQGSEA. The V end lost 7 bases, the J end lost 4 bases, and 10 bases lay between the germline ends. The CDR3 consists of 11 residues. Here the CDR3 DNA reads TGCAGCGGCTTAAAGAGCACTGAAGCTTTCTTT. Translation gives CSGLKSTEAFF.

This sequence joins TRBV28 and TRBJ2-7; no clear D gene. Deletions cut 6 bases from V and 2 bases from J, with 8 bases between. This CDR3 is 12 amino acids long. The germline CDR1 and CDR2 sequences are MDHEN and SYDVKM. The CDR3 bases are TGTGCCAGCAGGTCGATCACCTACGAGCAGTACTTC. Protein product: CASRSITYEQYF. The full variable domain, its missing parts supplied by reference TRBV28 and TRBJ2-7, is DVKVTQSSRYLVKRTGEKVFLECVQDMDHENMFWYRQDPGLGLRLIYFSYDVKMKEKGDIPEGYSVSREKKERFSLILESASTNQTSMYLCASRSITYEQYFGPGTRLTVT.

This clone is a singleton in its sample. The chain couples TRBV4-1 to TRBJ2-7; 7 bases match TRBD2. Trimming took 5 bases from V and 0 from J; bases not matched to a gene: 7. CDR3 length equals 15 residues. Germline V gene sequence: CDR1 MGHRA, CDR2 YSYEKL. CDR3: CASSYERGPSYEQYF. In DNA, the CDR3 is TGCGCCAGCAGCTACGAGCGGGGCCCCTCCTACGAGCAGTACTTC.

The chain carries TRBV7-9 and TRBJ2-5; D possibly corresponds to TRBD2 (5 bases). The germline V and J ends were trimmed by 7 bases and 2 bases, with 17 bases remaining between them. The CDR3 is 15 residues long. Germline loops: CDR1 SEHNR, CDR2 FQNEAQ (reference sequence). The CDR3 bases are TGTGCCAGCACTAGCCTATCTACCGTTCAAGAGACCCAGTACTTC. It translates to CASTSLSTVQETQYF.

The rearrangement joins TRBV4-1 to TRBJ2-1, with 7 bases identical to TRBD1. Per germline, CDR1 MGHRA and CDR2 YSYEKL. J was trimmed by 4 bases and V by 3 bases; bases with no gene match: 3. This CDR3 is built from 14 residues. The CDR3 DNA reads TGCGCCAGCAGCCATCCAGGGGGTTACAATGAGCAGTTCTTC. Its protein is CASSHPGGYNEQFF.

The gene calls are TRBV9 and TRBJ2-5, with 9 nucleotides matching TRBD1. V dropped 2 bases and J dropped 3; count of bases not matched to a gene: 8. Germline V gene sequence: CDR1 SGDLS, CDR2 YYNGEE. CDR3 size: 16 residues. The CDR3 is CASSVGDRVWKETQYF. CDR3 sequence (DNA): TGTGCCAGCAGCGTTGGGGACAGGGTTTGGAAAGAGACCCAGTACTTC.

The rearrangement links TRBV2 to TRBJ2-7; 8 nucleotides line up with TRBD1. The CDR3 is 9 residues long. V trimming: 6 bases; J trimming: 11 bases; junction bases outside the gene matches: 0. CDR1 SNHLY and CDR2 FYNNEI come from the germline V gene. As DNA, the CDR3 is TGTGCCAGCAGGACAGGGGAGTACTTC. This encodes CASRTGEYF. The full variable domain, rest sourced from reference TRBV2 and TRBJ2-7, is EPEVTQTPSHQVTQMGQEVILRCVPISNHLYFYWYRQILGQKVEFLVSFYNNEISEKSEIFDDQFSVERPDGSNFTLKIRSTKLEDSAMYFCASRTGEYFGPGTRLTVT.

The J gene is TRBJ2-7, the V gene TRBV7-8; D perhaps matches TRBD2 (5 bases). Germline CDR1 and CDR2: SGHVS and FQNEAQ. The CDR3 has 13 residues. The ends were cut back, 5 bases at V and 9 bases at J, with 17 bases in the middle. CDR3 DNA sequence: TGTGCCAGCAGCCTTAGGACGGGCGAGGGGCAGTACTTC. Protein: CASSLRTGEGQYF.

The CDR3 reads CASSQWTGATYEQYF. Here the CDR3 DNA reads TGCGCCAGCAGCCAATGGACAGGGGCTACCTACGAGCAGTACTTC. The chain joins TRBV5-1 to TRBJ2-7, with 9 bases matching TRBD1. V lost 4 bases, J lost 2 bases, and 7 bases stayed unmatched. Germline-derived CDR1 and CDR2 are SGHRS and YFSETQ. This CDR3 has 15 residues.

V gene TRBV11-2 combines with J gene TRBJ2-5, with TRBD2 as a possible D gene (6 bases). Between the trimmed V and J ends, which lost 1 base and 5 bases, there was a span of 17 bases. This CDR3 region has 16 residues. CDR1 and CDR2 from the germline V gene are SGHAT and FQNNGV. The CDR3, as DNA: TGTGCCAGCAGCTTAGGGAATAGCGGAGGAAGGGAGACCCAGTACTTC. Its protein is CASSLGNSGGRETQYF.

V and J are TRBV6-6 and TRBJ2-2; no reliable D call. This CDR3 contains 12 residues. Germline-derived CDR1 and CDR2 are MNHNY and SVGAGI (reference sequence). With 4 bases removed from V and 5 bases from J, the gap between germline ends came to 5 bases. CDR3 in DNA: TGTGCCAGCAGTTCCCCAACCGGGGAGCTGTTTTTT. Translation gives CASSSPTGELFF.

This clone was detected once. J is TRBJ2-1 and V is TRBV29-1; 9 bases are a match to TRBD1. Germline CDR1 is SQVTM and CDR2 is ANQGSEA. CDR3 length equals 14 residues. V dropped 6 bases and J dropped 1; count of bases not matched to a gene: 4. The CDR3 sequence: CSVTGGESYNEQFF. In DNA, the CDR3 is TGCAGCGTCACAGGGGGCGAGTCCTACAATGAGCAGTTCTTC.

In its sample, this clone was seen once. Here the CDR3 DNA reads TGTGCCAGCAGTTTAGGCGGCAGGATGAACACTGAAGCTTTCTTT. This encodes CASSLGGRMNTEAFF. The chain has TRBV27 and TRBJ1-1; D not certain. This CDR3 is built from 15 residues. Germline CDR1 reads MNHEY; CDR2 reads SMNVEV (reference sequence). Trimming cost V 2 bases and J 0 bases, with 10 bases left between them.

This chain uses TRBV4-3 with TRBJ2-7, with D unclear. The germline V gene encodes CDR1 LGHNA and CDR2 YSLEER. V was cut by 1 base and J by 4 bases, with 14 bases left in between. The CDR3 consists of 15 residues. CDR3 nucleotide sequence: TGCGCCAGCAGCCAAGGGGCCCCCCTTCAATACGAGCAGTACTTC. Its translation: CASSQGAPLQYEQYF.

J is TRBJ2-1 and V is TRBV5-4; 11 nucleotides agree with TRBD1. Germline V CDR1 and CDR2: SGHNT, YYREEE (reference sequence). V lost 4 bases to trimming and J lost 3 bases; unmatched junction nucleotides: 6. This CDR3 has 16 residues. The CDR3 sequence is CASSPGQGANYNEQFF. DNA for the CDR3: TGTGCCAGCAGCCCCGGACAGGGGGCTAACTACAATGAGCAGTTCTTC.

CDR3 nucleotides: TGTGCCAGCAGTTTTGCAGGGGGAACTCAGCCCCAGCATTTT. Its translation: CASSFAGGTQPQHF. The rearrangement links TRBV27 to TRBJ1-5; 7 positions agree with TRBD1. Germline V gene lookup returns CDR1 MNHEY and CDR2 SMNVEV (reference sequence). V lost 3 bases, J lost 6 bases, and 5 bases stayed unmatched. This CDR3 is built from 14 residues.

Comment on this clone: The same CDR3 is also encoded by other DNA sequences in this sample. The chain combines TRBV27 with TRBJ2-1, with 12 bases matching TRBD2. CDR3 length: 15 residues. Germline-derived CDR1 and CDR2 are MNHEY and SMNVEV (reference sequence). V lost 5 bases, J lost 4 bases, and 3 bases stayed unmatched. The CDR3 here is CASSPGTSGYNEQFF. The DNA for the CDR3 is TGTGCCAGCAGTCCCGGGACTAGCGGGTACAATGAGCAGTTCTTC.

The chain has TRBV13 and TRBJ2-5; 7 nucleotides match TRBD2. V gave up 8 bases and J gave up 5 bases; unmatched junction bases: 8. CDR1 and CDR2 (germline): PRHDT, FYEKMQ (reference sequence). There are 13 residues in the CDR3. CDR3 nucleotides: TGTGCCAGCTCTGGCGGGAGTAGTGAGACCCAGTACTTC. Translation gives CASSGGSSETQYF.

The V gene is TRBV20-1, the J gene TRBJ1-1; D unresolved. This CDR3 contains 11 residues. V was trimmed by 4 bases and J by 5 bases, leaving 8 bases between them. CDR1 is DFQATT and CDR2 is SNEGSKA in the germline V gene (reference sequence). In DNA, the CDR3 is TGCAGTGCTACGGAGGTAACTGAAGCTTTCTTT. Residues: CSATEVTEAFF.

V and J are TRBV5-8 and TRBJ2-7; D may be TRBD2 (6 bases). Germline CDR1 and CDR2: SGHTS and YDEGEE. V lost 7 bases and J 4 bases, leaving 15 bases between the germline ends. The CDR3 covers 13 residues. The CDR3 sequence: CASAGTWLYEQYF. The CDR3 region has the DNA TGTGCCAGCGCCGGGACTTGGCTGTACGAGCAGTACTTC.

The chain links TRBV7-9 to TRBJ2-7; D is perhaps TRBD1 (6 bases). In germline, CDR1 is SEHNR, CDR2 FQNEAQ (reference sequence). This CDR3 has 15 amino acids. V was cut by 1 base and J by 6 bases, with 16 bases left in between. Written as DNA, the CDR3 is TGTGCCAGCAGCTTAGTCCTGGGGGCGGACGCCGAGCAGTACTTC. Translated, it gives CASSLVLGADAEQYF.

The chain recombines TRBV21-1 with TRBJ2-7; the D segment call TRBD1 is taken from the table without a DNA check. TRBV21-1 has pseudogene status. CDR3 length: 15 amino acids. The CDR3 is CASSGRDRASYEQYF. CDR3 sequence (DNA): TGTGCCAGCAGCGGACGGGACAGGGCTTCCTACGAGCAGTACTTC.

This clone was seen once. V gene TRBV9 combines with J gene TRBJ2-7; no clear D. This CDR3 contains 14 residues. CDR1 and CDR2 from the germline V gene are SGDLS and YYNGEE. The V end lost 3 bases, the J end lost 1 base, and 11 bases lay between the germline ends. CDR3 protein: CASSADGSSYEQYF. CDR3 in DNA: TGTGCCAGCAGCGCCGACGGTTCTTCCTACGAGCAGTACTTC.